These 18 T cell receptor beta chains came from one sample sequenced in a study of spatial heterogeneity in lung cancer. TCRdb reanalysed the 5' RACE reads using MiXCR and keeps one entry per CDR3 protein. This sample carries around 18,000 distinct CDR3 sequences, 5.8% of them seen once, and the ten largest clones take about 9.4%. Overall study results and limits: One measure, the expanded intratumoral alpha and beta TCR count, tracked tumor mutation counts.

Their antigens remain unidentified. The time point here: sample taken at primary tumor resection. Sequencing was performed on lung tumor tissue, taken at surgery. Receptors originate from a female donor with early-stage non-small cell lung cancer.

This clonotype was counted only a few times. This beta chain is a stray sequence in a library constructed for alpha chains; its clone size is not meaningful. This chain uses TRBV27 with TRBJ2-1; TRBD1 might be the D (6 bases). Trimming stripped 0 bases from V and 10 bases from J, with 19 bases between. This CDR3 is 16 amino acids long. Germline lookup yields CDR1 MNHEY and CDR2 SMNVEV (reference sequence). The CDR3 bases are TGTGCCAGCAGTTTATCGCAGGGGCGGTCAATGGACGAGCAGTTCTTC. Protein sequence: CASSLSQGRSMDEQFF.

This clonotype was observed at least ten times. This beta chain is an off-target read within a library intended for alpha chains, so its frequency means little. The chain is built from TRBV4-2 and TRBJ2-7; 11 bases are a match to TRBD1. The CDR3 is 15 amino acids. With V trimmed by 3 bases and J by 5 bases, 6 bases remained unmatched. CDR1 LGHNA and CDR2 YNFKEQ come from the germline V gene. Here the CDR3 reads CASSQTGQGVNEQYF. As DNA, the CDR3 is TGTGCCAGCAGCCAGACGGGACAGGGGGTTAACGAGCAGTACTTC.

This clonotype occurred many times. This beta chain is off target for a library built for alpha chains, so its abundance means little. The chain uses TRBV28 and TRBJ1-1, with TRBD1 matching over 11 bases. Germline V gene lookup returns CDR1 MDHEN and CDR2 SYDVKM. Trimming removed 3 bases from V and 2 bases from J; junction bases left unmatched: 8. The CDR3 totals 17 residues. CDR3 sequence (DNA): TGTGCCAGCAGTTTTAGACCGGGACAGGGGGGAAACACTGAAGCTTTCTTT. Its protein product is CASSFRPGQGGNTEAFF.

In its sample, this clonotype was seen many times. This beta chain is an off-target read within a library intended for alpha chains, so its frequency means little. The rearrangement joins TRBV9 to TRBJ1-3, with D unclear. Per the germline V gene, CDR1 is SGDLS and CDR2 is YYNGEE. The CDR3 spans 14 residues. The V end was cut by 0 bases, the J end by 3 bases, with 7 bases between. As DNA, the CDR3 is TGTGCCAGCAGCGTAGACCCAGATGGAAACACCATATATTTT. Translating it yields CASSVDPDGNTIYF.

This clonotype was picked up many times. This beta chain is a stray sequence in a library constructed for alpha chains; its clone size is not meaningful. This rearrangement joins TRBV7-3 to TRBJ2-5; perhaps TRBD1 as D (6 bases). The CDR3 has 15 amino acids. Germline CDR1 and CDR2: SGHTA and FQGTGA. V shed 4 bases and J shed 2 bases, with 14 bases lying between them. This CDR3 reads CASSWGTGRQETQYF. DNA of the CDR3: TGTGCCAGCAGCTGGGGTACAGGGCGTCAAGAGACCCAGTACTTC.

Points on this clonotype: For a library built for alpha chains, this beta chain is a stray read; little rests on its size. The chain joins TRBV9 to TRBJ2-3; 9 nucleotides align to TRBD2. V was pared by 4 bases and J by 0 bases, with 9 bases of the junction left unmatched. The CDR3 length is 17 residues. Germline V gives CDR1 SGDLS, CDR2 YYNGEE. Here the CDR3 reads CASSLSGGQGSTDTQYF. CDR3 in DNA: TGTGCCAGCAGCCTCAGCGGGGGGCAGGGTAGCACAGATACGCAGTATTTT.

This clonotype has just a few counts. This beta chain is an off-target read within a library intended for alpha chains, so its frequency means little. The chain couples TRBV5-1 to TRBJ2-1; maybe TRBD1 (5 bases). Trimming shortened V by 7 bases and J by 6 bases, and 14 bases separated the two germline ends. CDR1 is SGHRS and CDR2 is YFSETQ in the germline V gene. This CDR3 is 13 amino acids long. CDR3 DNA sequence: TGCGCCAGCGGCAGGGTCCTGGGCAATGAGCAGTTCTTC. Translating gives CASGRVLGNEQFF.

This clonotype was observed many times. With the library built for alpha chains, this beta chain is off target and its frequency is not meaningful. This chain uses TRBV10-1 with TRBJ2-3, with D uncertain. The CDR3 totals 13 residues. V was pared by 5 bases and J by 6 bases, with 12 bases between. Germline V gene sequence: CDR1 WNHNN, CDR2 SYGVQD (reference sequence). The CDR3 DNA sequence: TGCGCCAGCAGTCAGACCCTTGGGGATACGCAGTATTTT. It yields the protein CASSQTLGDTQYF.

At least ten counts were recorded for this clonotype. The size of this beta chain means little, since it is a stray read in a library made for alpha chains. The J gene is TRBJ2-7, the V gene TRBV4-2, with D maybe TRBD2 (5 bases). This CDR3 region has 16 residues. Trimming shortened V by 0 bases and J by 6 bases, and 18 bases separated the two germline ends. CDR1 is LGHNA, CDR2 YNFKEQ, per germline. DNA for the CDR3: TGTGCCAGCAGCCAAGATGAGAGTGGGAGTCCGGTCGAGCAGTACTTC. It encodes CASSQDESGSPVEQYF.

This clonotype was seen at least ten times. This beta chain came through as a stray read in a library set up for alpha chains, and its size says little. The rearrangement links TRBV4-2 to TRBJ2-7; 11 bases map to TRBD2. Trimming removed 1 base from V and 6 bases from J; junction bases left unmatched: 5. This CDR3 contains 15 residues. The germline V gene has CDR1 LGHNA and CDR2 YNFKEQ. DNA of the CDR3: TGTGCCAGCAGCCAAGCGCCGGGACTAGCGGTCGAGCAGTACTTC. It yields the protein CASSQAPGLAVEQYF.

This clonotype was picked up a small number of times. This beta chain is a stray sequence in a library constructed for alpha chains; its clone size is not meaningful. The CDR3: CASSLDLSGYNEQFF. DNA of the CDR3: TGCGCCAGCAGCTTGGACCTTAGCGGGTACAATGAGCAGTTCTTC. J is TRBJ2-1 and V is TRBV5-1, with 7 bases that match TRBD2. CDR1 SGHRS and CDR2 YFSETQ come from the germline V gene. V dropped 0 bases and J dropped 4; count of bases not matched to a gene: 4. The CDR3 has 15 amino acids.

The sample holds many counts of this clonotype. This beta chain slipped into a library made for alpha chains as a stray read, so its size is not meaningful. CDR3: CASSLLQGTNEKLFF. DNA of the CDR3: TGCGCCAGCAGCTTGTTGCAGGGGACTAATGAAAAACTGTTTTTT. The chain combines TRBV5-1 with TRBJ1-4; a possible D gene is TRBD1 (6 bases). The CDR3 has 15 amino acids. Per germline, CDR1 SGHRS and CDR2 YFSETQ. V was cut by 1 base and J by 2 bases, with 9 bases left in between.

In its sample, this clonotype was seen many times. Being off target in a library aimed at alpha chains, this beta chain has a size of little meaning. CDR3 sequence reads: CASSYSGGARNSPLHF. The CDR3 DNA reads as TGTGCCAGCAGTTACTCGGGGGGGGCGCGTAATTCACCCCTCCACTTT. This rearrangement joins TRBV6-5 to TRBJ1-6; D possibly corresponds to TRBD1 (6 bases). V was pared by 0 bases and J by 6 bases, with 12 bases between. The CDR3 totals 16 residues. CDR1 and CDR2 from the germline V gene are MNHEY and SVGAGI.

This clonotype has ten or more counts. This beta chain is an off-target read within a library intended for alpha chains, so its frequency means little. The genes are TRBV2 and TRBJ1-6, with 9 positions matching TRBD1. V trimming: 6 bases; J trimming: 8 bases; junction bases outside the gene matches: 8. The CDR3 has 15 residues. Germline V lookup: CDR1 SNHLY, CDR2 FYNNEI. This CDR3 is CASREDRGAHSPLHF. The CDR3 coding sequence is TGTGCCAGCAGGGAGGACAGGGGAGCCCATTCACCCCTCCACTTT.

The sample holds many counts of this clonotype. This beta chain appears as a stray read in a library generated for alpha chains; its size is not informative. This chain links TRBV27 with TRBJ2-1; D may be TRBD2 (6 bases). Germline assignment: CDR1 MNHEY and CDR2 SMNVEV (reference sequence). With 6 bases removed from V and 8 bases from J, the gap between germline ends came to 20 bases. The CDR3 is 15 residues long. The CDR3 DNA is TGTGCCAGCAGACCTCCGGGACTCCTAGACTATGAGCAGTTCTTC. It encodes CASRPPGLLDYEQFF.

Ten or more counts support this clonotype. This beta chain is an off-target read within a library intended for alpha chains, so its frequency means little. V is TRBV7-9 and J is TRBJ1-1; D remains ambiguous. From germline, CDR1 is SEHNR and CDR2 FQNEAQ (reference sequence). The V end lost 7 bases, the J end lost 4 bases, and 13 bases lay between the germline ends. The CDR3 covers 13 residues. CDR3 coding DNA: TGTGCCAGCACCTATAGACGGGGCACTGAAGCTTTCTTT. Translating it yields CASTYRRGTEAFF.

This clonotype was seen many times. This beta chain was picked up by a library intended for alpha chains and is off target, so its count carries little meaning. The chain is built from TRBV6-1 and TRBJ2-1; D gene uncertain. V was trimmed by 5 bases and J by 5 bases, leaving 1 base between them. The CDR3 is made up of 10 amino acids. Germline lookup yields CDR1 MNHNS and CDR2 SASEGT. Here the CDR3 DNA reads TGTGCCAGCAGTAACAATGAGCAGTTCTTC. Translated: CASSNNEQFF.

This clonotype was picked up many times. Because the library targeted alpha chains, this beta chain is an off-target read whose size means little. This sequence joins TRBV20-1 and TRBJ2-3; maybe TRBD1 (6 bases). CDR1 and CDR2 from the germline V gene are DFQATT and SNEGSKA (reference sequence). The CDR3 has 14 amino acids. V was trimmed by 0 bases and J by 4 bases, leaving 11 bases between them. The CDR3 reads CSARDSSGADTQYF. The CDR3 DNA is TGCAGTGCTAGAGACAGCTCAGGGGCAGATACGCAGTATTTT.